Given below is one T cell receptor (beta chain) in context. The antigen is undetermined. This specimen comes from a study of T cell responses to AZD1222 COVID-19 vaccine. General observations from the study: Following two doses of AZD1222, Spike-specific TCR breadth and depth rose. Spike as a whole was targeted by vaccine-associated CD4 TCRs, dominant at 160-218 and 743-854. Most donors were white British and more were female, and clonal diversity was possibly underestimated.

This CDR3 has 14 amino acids. The germline CDR1 and CDR2 sequences are SGHRS and YFSETQ. V lost 8 bases and J 1 base, leaving 12 bases between the germline ends. Clones were read by immunoSEQ multiplex PCR, and TCRdb kept only the in-frame ones, dropping some. The data hold roughly 140,000 clones, with roughly 92% observed a single time. The chain links TRBV5-1 to TRBJ2-2, with D possibly being TRBD2 (5 bases). The sample here was peripheral blood, taken on day 0 of AZD1222 vaccination. The TCR was taken from an adult in good health. The CDR3 spells CASRSGMNTGELFF. CDR3 DNA sequence: TGCGCCAGTAGGAGCGGTATGAACACCGGGGAGCTGTTTTTT.